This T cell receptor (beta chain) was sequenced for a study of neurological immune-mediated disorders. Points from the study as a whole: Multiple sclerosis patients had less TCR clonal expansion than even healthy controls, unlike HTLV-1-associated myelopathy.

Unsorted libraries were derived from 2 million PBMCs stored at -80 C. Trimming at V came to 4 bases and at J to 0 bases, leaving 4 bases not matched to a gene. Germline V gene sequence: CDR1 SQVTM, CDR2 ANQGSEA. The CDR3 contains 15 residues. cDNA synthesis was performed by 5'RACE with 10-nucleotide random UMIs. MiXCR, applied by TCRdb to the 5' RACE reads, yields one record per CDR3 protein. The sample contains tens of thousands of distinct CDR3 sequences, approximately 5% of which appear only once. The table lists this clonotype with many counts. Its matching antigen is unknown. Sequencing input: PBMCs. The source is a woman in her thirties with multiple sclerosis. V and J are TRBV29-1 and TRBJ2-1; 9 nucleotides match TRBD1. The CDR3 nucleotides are TGCAGCGTTGGCGGGACAGGGAGCTCCTACAATGAGCAGTTCTTC. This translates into CSVGGTGSSYNEQFF.